This T cell receptor beta chain emerged from a study of blood T cell repertoires in COVID-19. Clones were read by immunoSEQ multiplex PCR, and TCRdb kept only the in-frame ones, dropping some. The profile shows 75,000 to 100,000 clones, 70% to 90% of them singletons. V dropped 0 bases and J dropped 4 bases, with 28 bases sitting between them. The germline V gene encodes CDR1 SNHLY and CDR2 FYNNEI. The CDR3 is made up of 21 amino acids. The rearrangement links TRBV2 to TRBJ2-1; D may be TRBD1 (6 bases). The sequenced material came from peripheral blood. The sequence derives from a human donor in a cohort sampled during active COVID-19. CDR3 sequence reads: CASSEARAQGKPKKDYNEQFF. The CDR3 region has the DNA TGTGCCAGCAGTGAAGCTCGAGCACAGGGAAAGCCAAAGAAGGATTACAATGAGCAGTTCTTC.